This T cell receptor beta chain originates from a study of control samples from healthy donors and cancer patients (TCRdb year 2020). A remark on this clone: Its cognate antigen has yet to be identified. Base qualities are not recorded, but no much larger clone differs from it by a single base.

The method was the immunoSEQ multiplex PCR assay. TCRdb obtained this table from immuneACCESS and retained in-frame rearrangements with V and J assigned. These tables miss some clones; where compared with another copy, unresolved V genes account for less than half of the shortfall, and the remainder is unexplained. Within this sample are more than 60,000 clones, with approximately 88% of them counted one time only. Of the sample, roughly a tenth falls within the top ten clones. The CDR3, cysteine through phenylalanine, is 16 amino acids long. Only the CDR3 DNA stays, 48 bases, in frame from base 1. Based on the germline V gene, the CDR1 and CDR2 sequences are SGDLS and YYNGEE. After removal of 3 bases from V and 4 bases from J, the junction retains 7 bases not matched to a gene.

The origin of this receptor is a woman aged 50 to 60 with colorectal cancer. Material: PBMCs. The rearrangement joined TRBV9 to TRBJ2-5; 12 of the junction bases match TRBD1. The CDR3 amino acid sequence is: CASSGSGTGGGETQYF. The bases are TGTGCCAGCAGCGGATCCGGGACAGGGGGCGGAGAGACCCAGTACTTC.